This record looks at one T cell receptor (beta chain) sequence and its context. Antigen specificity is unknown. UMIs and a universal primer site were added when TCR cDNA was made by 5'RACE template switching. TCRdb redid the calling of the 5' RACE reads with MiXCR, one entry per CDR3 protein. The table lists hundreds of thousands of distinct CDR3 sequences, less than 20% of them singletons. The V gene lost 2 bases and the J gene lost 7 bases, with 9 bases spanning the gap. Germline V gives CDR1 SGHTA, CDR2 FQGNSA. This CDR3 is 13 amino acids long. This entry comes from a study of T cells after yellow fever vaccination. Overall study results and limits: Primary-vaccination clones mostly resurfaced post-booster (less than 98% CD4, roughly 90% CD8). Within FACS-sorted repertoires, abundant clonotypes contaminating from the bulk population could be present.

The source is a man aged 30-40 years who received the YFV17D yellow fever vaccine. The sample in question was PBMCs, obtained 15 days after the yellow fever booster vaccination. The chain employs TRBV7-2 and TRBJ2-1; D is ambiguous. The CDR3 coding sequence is TGTGCCAGCAGCTTATACGCCCTTAATGAGCAGTTCTTC. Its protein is CASSLYALNEQFF.